The 32 T cell receptor beta chains below come from one sample, sequenced in a study of memory CD4+ T cells and cytomegalovirus serostatus. The table came from immunoSEQ multiplex PCR; TCRdb's copy has only in-frame clones and leaves some out. This sample has approximately 47,000 clones; just under 80% occur once, and the top ten carry roughly 0.76%. The sort gate was single viable CD3+CD4+CD8-CD45RO+ cells for memory CD4+ T cells. Sequenced input: memory CD4+ T cells from blood. The receptors derive from an adult in good health and CMV-seronegative.

This clone has only one observation. The chain carries TRBV5-1 and TRBJ2-5; D call uncertain. Germline CDR1 reads SGHRS; CDR2 reads YFSETQ. The CDR3 is 13 residues long. Trimming cost V 3 bases and J 1 base, with 7 bases left between them. The CDR3 coding sequence is TGCGCCAGCAGCTCCGACCTCCAAGAGACCCAGTACTTC. Its protein is CASSSDLQETQYF. The full variable domain, its missing parts supplied by reference TRBV5-1 and TRBJ2-5, is KAGVTQTPRYLIKTRGQQVTLSCSPISGHRSVSWYQQTPGQGLQFLFEYFSETQRNKGNFPGRFSGRQFSNSRSEMNVSTLELGDSALYLCASSSDLQETQYFGPGTRLLVL.

This clone has a handful of counts. The V call is TRBV9, the J call TRBJ2-1; TRBD2 agrees at 7 bases. Germline values: CDR1 SGDLS, CDR2 YYNGEE. Unmatched junction bases numbered 6, after V lost 0 bases and J lost 9 bases. The CDR3 totals 14 residues. The CDR3 loop reads CASSVGAAGSEQFF. In DNA form, the CDR3 reads TGTGCCAGCAGCGTAGGGGCAGCGGGGAGTGAGCAGTTCTTC. The entire variable domain, with the rest obtained from reference TRBV9 and TRBJ2-1, is as follows: DSGVTQTPKHLITATGQRVTLRCSPRSGDLSVYWYQQSLDQGLQFLIQYYNGEERAKGNILERFSAQQFPDLHSELNLSSLELGDSALYFCASSVGAAGSEQFFGPGTRLTVL.

The chain has TRBV4-2 and TRBJ2-6; a weak D match, TRBD1 (6 bases). V lost 6 bases to trimming and J lost 1 base, with 16 bases between them. Germline CDR1 is LGHNA and CDR2 is YNFKEQ. The CDR3 is made up of 17 amino acids. Here the CDR3 DNA reads TGTGCCAGCAGACCGGGACACAGTGGGTCTGGGGCCAACGTCCTGACTTTC. Encoded protein: CASRPGHSGSGANVLTF.

This chain joins TRBV25-1 and TRBJ1-1, with TRBD1 identical over 10 bases. Per germline, CDR1 MGHDK and CDR2 SYGVNS. There are 17 residues in the CDR3. V shed 3 bases, J shed 5 bases, and the junction held 12 bases outside the gene matches. CDR3 loop: CASSDPTPGTGVTEAFF. In DNA form, the CDR3 reads TGTGCCAGCAGTGATCCGACCCCTGGGACAGGGGTTACTGAAGCTTTCTTT.

This clone is labeled medium-sized (0.01 to 0.1%). V gene TRBV18 combines with J gene TRBJ1-1; 7 bases fit TRBD1. The CDR3 is 14 amino acids. The germline V gene has CDR1 KGHSH and CDR2 LQKENI. V was clipped by 2 bases and J by 10 bases; unmatched bases: 10. CDR3 loop: CASSPGGIRGPAFF. The CDR3 DNA follows: TGTGCCAGCTCACCAGGAGGGATAAGGGGGCCAGCTTTCTTT.

This chain links TRBV10-2 with TRBJ1-4; 7 positions agree with TRBD1. The CDR3 contains 14 residues. Germline V gives CDR1 WSHSY, CDR2 SAAADI. Losses at the gene ends were 5 bases for V and 4 bases for J; bases not matched to a gene: 4. The CDR3 nucleotides read TGCGCCAGCAGTAAAGACAGGGTTAATGAAAAACTGTTTTTT. It codes for CASSKDRVNEKLFF.

The rearrangement joins TRBV5-6 to TRBJ2-7; unclear D gene. In germline, CDR1 is SGHDT, CDR2 YYEEEE. The CDR3 totals 12 residues. The ends were cut back, 1 base at V and 4 bases at J, with 6 bases in the middle. CDR3 in amino acids: CASSLTGYEQYF. CDR3 DNA: TGTGCCAGCAGCTTGACCGGGTACGAGCAGTACTTC.

The rearrangement links TRBV2 to TRBJ1-2, with D hard to call. Germline CDR1 SNHLY, CDR2 FYNNEI. The CDR3 has 13 residues. Trimming took 7 bases from V and 0 from J, leaving 9 bases between them. CDR3 residues: CASMSLANYGYTF. As DNA, the CDR3 is TGTGCCAGCATGAGTTTAGCTAACTATGGCTACACCTTC.

The sample holds one count of this clone. The junction does not match germline at one end; this may be a read error. This chain joins TRBV2 and TRBJ2-3; 9 bases match TRBD2. Germline CDR1 reads SNHLY; CDR2 reads FYNNEI. This CDR3 is built from 15 residues. The CDR3 DNA follows: TGTGCCAGCAGGGAAGCGGGAGGTAGCACAGATACGCAGTATTTT. This sequence encodes CASREAGGSTDTQYF.

The chain is built from TRBV5-1 and TRBJ2-7; TRBD1 agrees at 7 bases. Germline lookup yields CDR1 SGHRS and CDR2 YFSETQ. V shed 4 bases and J 0 bases; nucleotides not matched to a gene: 10. This CDR3 is built from 16 residues. As DNA, the CDR3 is TGCGCCAGCAGCCCGACCTTGACAGGGCCCTCCTACGAGCAGTACTTC. This gives the protein CASSPTLTGPSYEQYF.

The CDR3 loop is CASSWDRGSLFYGYTF. As DNA, the CDR3 is TGTGCCAGCAGCTGGGACAGGGGGTCGTTGTTTTATGGCTACACCTTC. This chain links TRBV5-4 with TRBJ1-2; 11 positions agree with TRBD1. The CDR3 spans 16 residues. The germline V gene encodes CDR1 SGHNT and CDR2 YYREEE (reference sequence). The junction had 9 bases not matched to a gene; V was cut back by 3 bases and J by 5 bases.

This clone was counted once. The V and J genes are TRBV7-8 and TRBJ1-3; 11 nucleotides match TRBD1. Germline values: CDR1 SGHVS, CDR2 FQNEAQ. V lost 2 bases to trimming and J lost 2 bases; unmatched junction nucleotides: 2. The length of the CDR3 is 16 residues. This chain's CDR3 is CASSLWGQGAGNTIYF. The DNA for the CDR3 is TGTGCCAGCAGCTTATGGGGACAGGGGGCTGGAAACACCATATATTTT. Supplemented by reference TRBV7-8 and TRBJ1-3, the full variable domain reads GAGVSQSPRYKVAKRGQDVALRCDPISGHVSLFWYQQALGQGPEFLTYFQNEAQLDKSGLPSDRFFAERPEGSVSTLKIQRTQQEDSAVYLCASSLWGQGAGNTIYFGEGSWLTVV.

V and J are TRBV7-9 and TRBJ2-1; maybe TRBD2 (5 bases). Germline CDR1 SEHNR, CDR2 FQNEAQ (reference sequence). The CDR3 is 15 residues long. V dropped 4 bases and J dropped 7 bases, with 17 bases sitting between them. CDR3 residues: CASSSPLARNNEQFF. The CDR3 DNA reads as TGTGCCAGCAGCTCCCCCCTAGCCCGGAATAATGAGCAGTTCTTC.

The V gene is TRBV2, the J gene TRBJ2-2; D not resolved. The CDR3 length is 15 residues. CDR1 and CDR2 from the germline V gene are SNHLY and FYNNEI. Trimming pared 4 bases from V and 5 bases from J, leaving 14 bases between. CDR3 loop: CASSGARKGTGELFF. CDR3 nucleotides: TGTGCCAGCAGTGGCGCCAGGAAGGGAACCGGGGAGCTGTTTTTT.

This clone was picked up one time. V gene TRBV6-5 combines with J gene TRBJ1-6, with a possible D match to TRBD1 (5 bases). This CDR3 has 13 amino acids. Germline CDR1 reads MNHEY; CDR2 reads SVGAGI. Trimming removed 6 bases from V and 12 bases from J, with 15 bases in between. The DNA of the CDR3 is TGTGCCAGCAGAATTAAAGCCGGGGGACCCCTCCACTTT. It specifies CASRIKAGGPLHF.

CDR3: CASSYGDRFTAEAFF. In DNA, the CDR3 is TGTGCCAGCAGTTACGGGGACCGCTTTACGGCTGAAGCTTTCTTT. The gene calls are TRBV6-5 and TRBJ1-1; D may be TRBD1 (5 bases). Germline V CDR1 and CDR2: MNHEY, SVGAGI. This CDR3 comprises 15 residues. Trimming removed 2 bases from V and 6 bases from J, with 16 bases in between.

CDR3 residues: CASKSDRNNEQFF. The CDR3 DNA follows: TGTGCCAGCAAATCGGACAGGAACAATGAGCAGTTCTTC. The chain couples TRBV2 to TRBJ2-1, with 7 bases that match TRBD1. CDR3 length: 13 residues. J lost 5 bases, V lost 7 bases, and 5 bases had no gene match. Germline assignment: CDR1 SNHLY and CDR2 FYNNEI.

This clone turned up a few times. The chain couples TRBV27 to TRBJ1-5, with D possibly TRBD1 on 5 matching bases. The germline V and J ends were trimmed by 8 bases and 2 bases, with 19 bases remaining between them. The CDR3 consists of 16 residues. CDR1 is MNHEY and CDR2 is SMNVEV in the germline V gene (reference sequence). The CDR3 here is CASREWGLRGNQPQHF. The CDR3 nucleotides read TGTGCCAGCCGCGAGTGGGGCCTTAGGGGCAATCAGCCCCAGCATTTT.

The chain joins TRBV6-1 to TRBJ2-5, with TRBD2 matching 8 bases. The CDR3 contains 14 residues. In germline, CDR1 is MNHNS, CDR2 SASEGT. V shed 7 bases, J shed 5 bases, and the junction held 9 bases outside the gene matches. CDR3: CASKKRGGRETQYF. The CDR3 region has the DNA TGTGCCAGCAAAAAACGGGGGGGCAGGGAGACCCAGTACTTC.

V gene TRBV7-9 combines with J gene TRBJ2-7; 12 bases align to TRBD1. V trimming: 6 bases; J trimming: 11 bases; junction bases outside the gene matches: 11. This CDR3 region has 14 residues. Germline lookup yields CDR1 SEHNR and CDR2 FQNEAQ (reference sequence). In DNA form, the CDR3 reads TGTGCCAGCAGTCCTAGGGGGACAGGGGGCCAGGAGTACTTC. This translates into CASSPRGTGGQEYF.

The chain joins TRBV27 to TRBJ2-7; a weak D match, TRBD1 (6 bases). V lost 4 bases, J lost 2 bases, and 12 bases lay in between. The CDR3 runs 14 residues. Germline-derived CDR1 and CDR2 are MNHEY and SMNVEV (reference sequence). CDR3 DNA: TGTGCCAGCAGTTCTTGGGACACCCCCTACGAGCAGTACTTC. It translates to CASSSWDTPYEQYF.

This clone was picked up a small number of times. In DNA, the CDR3 is TGTGCCAGCAGTAAGGGGACTCCTGCCGAGACCCAGTACTTC. Translation: CASSKGTPAETQYF. This chain uses TRBV6-6 with TRBJ2-5, with a tentative D call TRBD2 (6 bases). Trimming took off 5 bases at V and 5 bases at J, with 15 bases between the two ends. The CDR3 length is 14 residues. The germline gives CDR1 MNHNY, CDR2 SVGAGI (reference sequence).

The chain couples TRBV6-6 to TRBJ1-2, with D perhaps TRBD1 (5 bases). Looked up from germline, CDR1 is MNHNY and CDR2 is SVGAGI (reference sequence). V was shortened by 0 bases and J by 4 bases, with 15 bases between the two germline ends. The CDR3 runs to 16 residues. For the CDR3, the DNA is TGTGCCAGCAGTTACTCAAGCAGGGCCCCGCCCTATGGCTACACCTTC. This encodes CASSYSSRAPPYGYTF.

The V call is TRBV11-2, the J call TRBJ2-3, with 7 bases fitting TRBD1. J lost 2 bases, V lost 4 bases, and 9 bases had no gene match. This CDR3 has 16 residues. CDR1 is SGHAT and CDR2 is FQNNGV in the germline V gene. CDR3 protein: CASSSPKGQLTDTQYF. In DNA form, the CDR3 reads TGTGCCAGCAGCTCTCCCAAGGGACAGCTCACAGATACGCAGTATTTT.

J is TRBJ2-2 and V is TRBV28; 7 bases map to TRBD1. CDR3 size: 15 residues. Germline V CDR1 and CDR2: MDHEN, SYDVKM. V dropped 6 bases and J dropped 5; count of bases not matched to a gene: 9. This CDR3 is CASRSGQPGTGELFF. The CDR3 region has the DNA TGTGCCAGCAGATCGGGACAGCCTGGGACCGGGGAGCTGTTTTTT.

This rearrangement joins TRBV2 to TRBJ1-4, with no clear D. CDR1 and CDR2 (germline): SNHLY, FYNNEI. This CDR3 region has 15 residues. Trimming cost V 1 base and J 1 base, with 7 bases left between them. The CDR3 nucleotides are TGTGCCAGCAGTGAAGGAGGGTTAACTAATGAAAAACTGTTTTTT. Its protein product is CASSEGGLTNEKLFF.

The genes are TRBV5-4 and TRBJ2-1; 8 nucleotides align to TRBD1. Trimming cost V 5 bases and J 4 bases; bases outside gene matches: 11. The CDR3 runs 16 residues. The V gene's germline CDR1 is SGHNT and CDR2 YYREEE (reference sequence). The CDR3, as DNA: TGTGCCAGCAGTCCTGAGACAGGGGCAGGGTACAATGAGCAGTTCTTC. Its translation is CASSPETGAGYNEQFF.

CDR3 DNA: TGTGCCAGCAGTCAGACTAGCGGGAGGGTAAATGAGCAGTTCTTC. Translation gives CASSQTSGRVNEQFF. The V and J genes are TRBV6-6 and TRBJ2-1, with TRBD2 matching 14 bases. The germline V gene encodes CDR1 MNHNY and CDR2 SVGAGI (reference sequence). The CDR3 consists of 15 residues. With 5 bases clipped from V and 7 bases from J, the junction kept 4 bases outside the gene matches.

The gene calls are TRBV21-1 and TRBJ2-7; TRBD2 was called by the table and not checked on the DNA. TRBV21-1 is shown as a pseudogene. This CDR3 is 16 amino acids long. This chain's CDR3 is CASSKVGSTRSGEQYF. The CDR3 bases are TGTGCCAGCAGCAAAGTAGGTTCCACGAGATCGGGTGAGCAGTACTTC.

CDR3 residues: CASSQETRERETQYF. As DNA, the CDR3 is TGCGCCAGCAGCCAGGAGACTAGGGAGCGGGAGACCCAGTACTTC. The V and J genes are TRBV4-1 and TRBJ2-5; perhaps TRBD2 as D (6 bases). CDR1 is MGHRA, CDR2 YSYEKL, per germline. This CDR3 region has 15 residues. V lost 3 bases, J lost 5 bases, and 16 bases lay in between.

The V call is TRBV19, the J call TRBJ1-1; D possibly corresponds to TRBD1 (5 bases). V dropped 1 base and J dropped 0 bases, with 9 bases sitting between them. The CDR3 has 15 amino acids. Germline assignment: CDR1 LNHDA and CDR2 SQIVND (reference sequence). The CDR3 loop is CASSIGAGLNTEAFF. CDR3 sequence (DNA): TGTGCCAGTAGTATAGGAGCGGGGCTGAACACTGAAGCTTTCTTT. Based on the CDR3 plus reference TRBV19 and TRBJ1-1, the full variable domain is DGGITQSPKYLFRKEGQNVTLSCEQNLNHDAMYWYRQDPGQGLRLIYYSQIVNDFQKGDIAEGYSVSREKKESFPLTVTSAQKNPTAFYLCASSIGAGLNTEAFFGQGTRLTVV.

In this sample, this clone turned up a few times. The gene calls are TRBV6-5 and TRBJ1-5, with D uncertain. CDR1 and CDR2 from the germline V gene are MNHEY and SVGAGI. The CDR3 is 13 residues long. Trimming cost V 6 bases and J 7 bases, with 13 bases left between them. CDR3 region: CASRTDKSQPQHF. The CDR3 DNA sequence: TGTGCCAGCAGGACCGACAAGAGCCAGCCCCAGCATTTT.